The table lists the clone carrying this T cell receptor (beta chain) with many counts. Its antigen is undetermined. V was shortened by 2 bases and J by 5 bases, with 12 bases between the two germline ends. Germline values: CDR1 SGHVS, CDR2 FQNEAQ. This CDR3 is 14 amino acids long. The entry originates in a study of T cell repertoires in cytomegalovirus infection. For the study at large: Matching HLA type, along with CMV infection, was indicated by public TCR beta signatures. Whole-study findings and limits: Clonotypes of TCR beta that were HLA-C-restricted and CMV-specific dominated the ex vivo response. Identification of carriers of CMV plus the relevant HLA was achieved through cumulative public TCR beta family frequency.

TCRdb reprocessed the reads via MiXCR and lists one record per CDR3 protein. The data show over 200,000 distinct CDR3 sequences, with approximately 15% seen just once and about 10% held by the top ten. The rearrangement joins TRBV7-8 to TRBJ1-1; no reliable D call. This sequence was found in a human donor in good health (CMV status not recorded). Some clones in this sample may be carry-over from other donors' samples. The material sequenced was PBMCs. The CDR3 sequence: CASSLWLELTEAFF. CDR3 in DNA: TGTGCCAGCAGCTTATGGCTAGAGTTGACTGAAGCTTTCTTT.